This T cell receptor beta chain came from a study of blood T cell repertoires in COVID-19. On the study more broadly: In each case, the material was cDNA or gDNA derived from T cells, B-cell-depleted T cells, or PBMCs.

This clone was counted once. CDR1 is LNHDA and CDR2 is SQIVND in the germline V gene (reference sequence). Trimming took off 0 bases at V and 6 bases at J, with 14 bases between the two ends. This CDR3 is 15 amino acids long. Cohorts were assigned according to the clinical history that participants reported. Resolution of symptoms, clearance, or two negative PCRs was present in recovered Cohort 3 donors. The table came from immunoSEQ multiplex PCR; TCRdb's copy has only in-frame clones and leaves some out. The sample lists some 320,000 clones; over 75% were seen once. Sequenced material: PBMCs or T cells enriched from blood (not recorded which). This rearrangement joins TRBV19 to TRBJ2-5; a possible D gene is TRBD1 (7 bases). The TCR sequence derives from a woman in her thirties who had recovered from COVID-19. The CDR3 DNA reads TGTGCCAGTAGTATAGATTCAGGGGGAGGTCAGACCCAGTACTTC. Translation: CASSIDSGGGQTQYF.